This T cell receptor beta chain is from a study of blood T cell repertoires in COVID-19. Background on the study: Donors in the United States, Italy and Spain gave samples during acute or convalescent COVID-19. Sources were T cells, B-cell-depleted T cells, or PBMCs; the material itself was cDNA or gDNA.

The V gene lost 0 bases and the J gene lost 3 bases, with 8 bases spanning the gap. CDR1 and CDR2 (germline): LGHNA, YSLEER. CDR3 length: 14 residues. In the original workflow: Counts of nucleated cells, estimated from reference gene primer amplification, were obtained. Here immunoSEQ multiplex PCR was the method, and the copy in TCRdb shows in-frame clones only, minus some. Clone size and the V and J calls come from that table; the DNA yielded D and trimming. Among about 150,000 clones listed, 75% to 90% were seen once. Sequenced material: peripheral blood. The chain links TRBV4-3 to TRBJ1-2; D perhaps matches TRBD1 (6 bases). This TCR was sampled from a woman aged 60-75 years with active or convalescent COVID-19. CDR3 in amino acids: CASSQEDSHYGYTF. CDR3 nucleotide sequence: TGCGCCAGCAGCCAAGAGGACAGTCACTATGGCTACACCTTC.